The 24 T cell receptor beta chains below come from one sample, sequenced in a study of T cell clonality in common variable immunodeficiency. The antigens for these receptors are not known. Study results and caveats: Fewer deletions and N-nucleotide insertions were reportedly seen in common variable immunodeficiency TCR beta sequences.

Data came from immunoSEQ multiplex PCR; TCRdb stores just in-frame clones and leaves some out. In total the sample includes around 25,000 clones, none of them seen once. The sequenced sample was peripheral blood mononuclear cells. Receptor source: a human donor with common variable immunodeficiency.

This clone was detected many times. The read finishes 3 residues shy of the CDR3 end, and the germline J gene is used to complete it. This chain joins TRBV11-2 and TRBJ2-5; possible D gene TRBD1, 6 bases. The CDR3 covers 13 residues. V dropped 5 bases and J dropped 6 bases, with 13 bases sitting between them. The V gene's germline CDR1 is SGHAT and CDR2 FQNNGV. CDR3 DNA (partial): TGTGCCAGCAGCCCGACTCAGGGGAAGACC. Its translation: CASSPTQGKT. The whole CDR3 protein reads CASSPTQGKTQYF. The full variable domain, in which reference TRBV11-2 and TRBJ2-5 provide the parts outside the CDR3, is EAGVAQSPRYKIIEKRQSVAFWCNPISGHATLYWYQQILGQGPKLLIQFQNNGVVDDSQLPKDRFSAERLKGVDSTLKIQPAKLEDSAVYLCASSPTQGKTQYFGPGTRLLVL.

Judged by abundance, this clone is medium-sized. The read comes to an end 3 residues before the CDR3 does, leaving the germline J gene to fill in the end. The gene calls are TRBV18 and TRBJ1-1; D is possibly TRBD1 (6 bases). The CDR3 is 15 residues long. Germline lookup yields CDR1 KGHSH and CDR2 LQKENI. Deletions cut 3 bases from V and 6 bases from J, with 17 bases between. The sequenced CDR3 bases are TGTGCCAGCTCACCTTTATTTGGGGGCGAACCTGAA. Residues: CASSPLFGGEPE. The whole CDR3 protein reads CASSPLFGGEPEAFF.

This clone has a count of ten or more. The CDR3 end lies 3 residues beyond the end of the read and is filled in from the germline J gene. V and J are TRBV19 and TRBJ2-3; 10 bases fit TRBD1. Germline-derived CDR1 and CDR2 are LNHDA and SQIVND (reference sequence). The V segment lost 7 bases and the J segment 5 bases; nucleotides outside the gene matches: 6. The CDR3 is 14 amino acids. Partial CDR3 DNA: TGTGCCAGTACCGCCGGGACAGGGGAAGATACG. Translating it yields CASTAGTGEDT. The full CDR3 protein is CASTAGTGEDTQYF.

This clone was detected many times. From the germline J gene comes the end of the CDR3, since the read stops 3 residues before it. This sequence joins TRBV5-5 and TRBJ2-7; no definite D call. The CDR3 extends over 15 amino acids. The V and J ends lost 1 base and 1 base respectively, with 12 bases between them. Germline CDR1 SGHKS, CDR2 YYEKEE (reference sequence). This CDR3 reads CASSLKAGLSYEQYF. Partial CDR3 DNA: TGTGCCAGCAGCTTGAAGGCAGGTCTTTCCTACGAG.

In this sample, this clone turned up a few times. Read data end 3 residues before the CDR3 end; the end is taken from the germline J gene. The gene calls are TRBV18 and TRBJ2-7; 11 bases align to TRBD2. This CDR3 is built from 15 residues. In germline, CDR1 is KGHSH, CDR2 LQKENI. Losses at the gene ends were 3 bases for V and 4 bases for J; bases not matched to a gene: 5. The CDR3 loop reads CASSPTGTSGYEQYF. CDR3 DNA (partial): TGTGCCAGCTCACCCACCGGGACTAGCGGATACGAG.

A word on this clone: The read is 3 residues too short to cover the CDR3 end, so that end is filled in from the germline J gene. The identical CDR3 is also encoded by other nucleotide sequences in the sample. The J gene is TRBJ2-7, the V gene TRBV23-1, with 7 nucleotides matching TRBD1. TRBV23-1 is annotated as an ORF whose role is uncertain. V shed 3 bases and J 4 bases; nucleotides not matched to a gene: 9. CDR3 length: 15 amino acids. The CDR3 loop is CASSQPDRDVYEQYF. CDR3 DNA, as far as it was read: TGCGCCAGCAGTCAGCCAGACAGGGATGTGTACGAG.

In its sample, this clone was seen a few times. The DNA ends 3 residues before the CDR3 does, and the rest of the CDR3 is filled in from the germline J gene. The V call is TRBV6-2 or TRBV6-3, the J call TRBJ2-7; maybe TRBD2 (5 bases). Germline CDR1 MNHEY, CDR2 SVGEGT. V was cut by 2 bases and J by 3 bases, with 11 bases left in between. This CDR3 has 14 residues. The CDR3 spells CASSYRGLFYEQYF. CDR3 DNA, as far as it was read: TGTGCCAGCAGTTACCGGGGTTTATTCTACGAG.

About this clone: The read terminates 3 residues ahead of where the CDR3 ends, so the germline J gene completes it. J is TRBJ1-1 and V is TRBV7-3; maybe TRBD1 (5 bases). Germline values: CDR1 SGHTA, CDR2 FQGTGA. CDR3 length: 13 residues. V was clipped by 4 bases and J by 3 bases, with 9 bases between them. This CDR3 is CASSSRQHTEAFF. The sequenced CDR3 bases are TGTGCCAGCAGCTCAAGACAGCACACTGAA.

This clone occurred many times. The read ends 3 residues early relative to the CDR3; the germline J gene fills the gap. This chain links TRBV11-2 with TRBJ2-2; TRBD2 agrees at 8 bases. V gave up 5 bases and J gave up 6 bases; unmatched junction bases: 8. Germline-derived CDR1 and CDR2 are SGHAT and FQNNGV. The CDR3 is 15 residues long. CDR3 sequence: CASSRAGEKSGELFF. CDR3 DNA (partial): TGTGCCAGCAGCCGAGCGGGAGAGAAATCCGGGGAG. Complete variable domain (other parts from reference TRBV11-2 and TRBJ2-2): EAGVAQSPRYKIIEKRQSVAFWCNPISGHATLYWYQQILGQGPKLLIQFQNNGVVDDSQLPKDRFSAERLKGVDSTLKIQPAKLEDSAVYLCASSRAGEKSGELFFGEGSRLTVL.

This clone was counted only a few times. Read coverage stops 3 residues before the CDR3 terminus; the germline J gene supplies the remainder. The V call is TRBV2, the J call TRBJ1-5, with unresolved D. V was clipped by 5 bases and J by 0 bases, with 11 bases between them. The CDR3 has 15 residues. In germline, CDR1 is SNHLY, CDR2 FYNNEI. Incomplete CDR3 DNA: TGTGCCAGCAGTCCCAGGCGAGATAGCAATCAGCCC. It encodes CASSPRRDSNQP. The whole CDR3 reads CASSPRRDSNQPQHF.

Turning to this clone: Read data end 3 residues before the CDR3 end; the end is taken from the germline J gene. J is TRBJ1-4 and V is TRBV6-4; TRBD1 matches at 7 bases. The germline CDR1 and CDR2 sequences are MRHNA and SNTAGT. The CDR3 extends over 15 amino acids. The V and J ends lost 5 bases and 10 bases, in that order; junction bases with no gene match: 13. CDR3 sequence: CASSQWGQSDAKLFF. CDR3 DNA (partial): TGTGCCAGCAGTCAATGGGGACAGTCTGATGCAAAA.

This clone was recorded many times. The DNA read from the CDR3 is TGTGCCTGGACCCCGGGACAGGCGTCTGGAAACACC. Protein: CAWTPGQASGNT. From start to end, the CDR3 is CAWTPGQASGNTIYF. This chain uses TRBV30 with TRBJ1-3; 8 bases agree with TRBD1. Sequencing ends 3 residues short of the CDR3 end; the germline J gene provides the rest. The CDR3 is 15 amino acids. V lost 4 bases and J lost 1; bases outside the gene matches: 6. CDR1 GTSNPN and CDR2 SVGIG come from the germline V gene (reference sequence).

At least ten counts were recorded for this clone. The read falls 3 residues short of the CDR3 end, and the missing part is taken from the germline J gene. The chain couples TRBV28 to TRBJ2-7; D perhaps matches TRBD1 (7 bases). Trimming removed 5 bases from V and 6 bases from J, with 17 bases in between. Germline CDR1 MDHEN, CDR2 SYDVKM. This CDR3 has 14 residues. The CDR3 bases that were read are TGTGCCAGCAGTGCCCCCAGGGGGGCCGGCGAG. This encodes CASSAPRGAGE. The whole CDR3 reads CASSAPRGAGEQYF.

In its sample, this clone ranks as medium-sized (0.01 to 0.1%). The missing CDR3 end, 3 residues past where the read stops, is filled in from the germline J gene. This sequence joins TRBV3-1 (or the pseudogene TRBV3-2) and TRBJ2-5; maybe TRBD2 (5 bases). V was trimmed by 4 bases and J by 4 bases, leaving 22 bases between them. The CDR3 consists of 17 residues. CDR1 LGHDT and CDR2 YNNKEL come from the germline V gene (reference sequence). The sequenced CDR3 bases are TGTGCCAGCAGCCGCGCCACGGGGAGCCTTGGGCGAGAGACC. Amino acids: CASSRATGSLGRET. The entire CDR3 reads CASSRATGSLGRETQYF.

This clone qualifies as medium-sized. The CDR3 sequence: CASSPSPLNEQFF. The covered CDR3 bases are TGTGCCAGCAGCCCCTCTCCCCTAAATGAG. The chain employs TRBV7-2 and TRBJ2-1; D gene unclear. The CDR3 goes on 3 residues after the read ends, and that part is filled in from the germline J gene. V lost 5 bases to trimming and J lost 7 bases, with 12 bases between them. CDR3 length: 13 amino acids. Germline V gene sequence: CDR1 SGHTA, CDR2 FQGNSA. The full variable domain, rest sourced from reference TRBV7-2 and TRBJ2-1, is GAGVSQSPSNKVTEKGKDVELRCDPISGHTALYWYRQSLGQGLEFLIYFQGNSAPDKSGLPSDRFSAERTGGSVSTLTIQRTQQEDSAVYLCASSPSPLNEQFFGPGTRLTVL.

On this clone itself: The read ends 3 residues early relative to the CDR3; the germline J gene fills the gap. The chain links TRBV5-6 to TRBJ2-7; no clear D gene. Trimming took off 3 bases at V and 3 bases at J, with 13 bases between the two ends. This CDR3 region has 14 residues. Germline V lookup: CDR1 SGHDT, CDR2 YYEEEE. The sequenced CDR3 bases are TGTGCCAGCAGCTCACCTTCGACAAACTACGAG. It codes for CASSSPSTNYE. The whole CDR3 sequence is CASSSPSTNYEQYF.

Note on this clone: The CDR3 end falls 3 residues outside the read, so it is completed with the germline J gene. The chain couples TRBV7-8 to TRBJ2-7; 8 nucleotides match TRBD2. The CDR3 is 15 amino acids. Losses at the gene ends were 1 base for V and 3 bases for J; bases not matched to a gene: 5. CDR1 SGHVS and CDR2 FQNEAQ come from the germline V gene. This CDR3 is CASSLGSGISYEQYF. Partial CDR3 DNA: TGTGCCAGCAGCTTAGGTAGCGGGATCAGCTACGAG.

This clone came up a few times. The CDR3: CASSLTQFGLPANYGYTF. The DNA read from the CDR3 is TGCGCCAGCAGCTTGACCCAATTCGGGTTACCCGCTAACTATGGC. This chain connects TRBV5-1 to TRBJ1-2, with unresolved D. The missing CDR3 end, 3 residues past where the read stops, is filled in from the germline J gene. V was trimmed by 1 base and J by 0 bases, leaving 19 bases between them. Per germline, CDR1 SGHRS and CDR2 YFSETQ. CDR3 length equals 18 residues.

In its sample, this clone was seen a few times. The same CDR3 also results from other DNA sequences found in this sample. The sequenced part of the CDR3 DNA is TGTGCCAGCTCACCCGGACTAGCGGGGAATGAG. Translation gives CASSPGLAGNE. The full CDR3 is CASSPGLAGNEQFF. This sequence joins TRBV18 and TRBJ2-1; 12 positions match TRBD2. The CDR3 goes on 3 residues after the read ends, and that part is filled in from the germline J gene. Trimming cost V 3 bases and J 7 bases; bases outside gene matches: 1. This CDR3 is 14 amino acids long. CDR1 and CDR2 (germline): KGHSH, LQKENI. The variable domain in full, with the rest retrieved from reference TRBV18 and TRBJ2-1, is NAGVMQNPRHLVRRRGQEARLRCSPMKGHSHVYWYRQLPEEGLKFMVYLQKENIIDESGMPKERFSAEFPKEGPSILRIQQVVRGDSAAYFCASSPGLAGNEQFFGPGTRLTVL.

This clone is labeled as medium-sized. The read gets to within 3 residues of the CDR3 end, and the germline J gene fills in the rest. The chain is built from TRBV5-1 and TRBJ2-7, with 9 bases lining up with TRBD1. This CDR3 comprises 17 residues. Germline V lookup: CDR1 SGHRS, CDR2 YFSETQ. V trimming: 0 bases; J trimming: 4 bases; junction bases outside the gene matches: 11. The CDR3 sequence: CASSLGLQAGTGYEQYF. The covered CDR3 bases are TGCGCCAGCAGCTTGGGATTACAGGCGGGGACAGGGTACGAG.

This clone occurred a few times. The read ends 3 residues before the CDR3 terminus; that terminus is restored from the germline J gene. The chain recombines TRBV7-9 with TRBJ1-2; D unresolved. The germline V gene has CDR1 SEHNR and CDR2 FQNEAQ (reference sequence). This CDR3 is built from 13 residues. Trimming cost V 5 bases and J 0 bases, with 7 bases left between them. The chain's CDR3 is CASSLVANYGYTF. CDR3 DNA, as far as it was read: TGTGCCAGCAGCCTCGTAGCTAACTATGGC. The variable domain in full, completed from reference TRBV7-9 and TRBJ1-2, reads DTGVSQNPRHKITKRGQNVTFRCDPISEHNRLYWYRQTLGQGPEFLTYFQNEAQLEKSRLLSDRFSAERPKGSFSTLEIQRTEQGDSAMYLCASSLVANYGYTFGSGTRLTVV.

At least ten counts were recorded for this clone. The CDR3 end falls 3 residues outside the read, so it is completed with the germline J gene. The J gene is TRBJ2-5, the V gene TRBV12-3 or TRBV12-4; no firm D call. The ends were cut back, 2 bases at V and 7 bases at J, with 5 bases in the middle. The CDR3 runs to 11 residues. The CDR3 spells CASSLKGTQYF. CDR3 DNA, as far as it was read: TGTGCCAGCAGTTTAAAGGGGACC.

This clone was observed at least ten times. The CDR3 end is not reached by the read, which stops 3 residues before it; the germline J gene fills it in. This chain connects TRBV19 to TRBJ2-3, with D possibly TRBD1 on 6 matching bases. V lost 4 bases to trimming and J lost 2 bases, with 10 bases between them. The CDR3 covers 14 residues. From germline, CDR1 is LNHDA and CDR2 SQIVND (reference sequence). The sequenced part of the CDR3 DNA is TGTGCCAGTAGTAGGGCAGGGGACACAGATACG. Protein sequence: CASSRAGDTDT. The entire CDR3 protein is CASSRAGDTDTQYF.

A word on this clone: The CDR3 end falls 3 residues outside the read, so it is completed with the germline J gene. The rearrangement joins TRBV7-6 to TRBJ2-7; 10 bases align to TRBD2. This CDR3 comprises 15 residues. Germline V gives CDR1 SGHVS, CDR2 FNYEAQ. The V and J ends lost 6 bases and 0 bases, in that order; junction bases with no gene match: 5. The CDR3 reads CASSSTSGASYEQYF. CDR3 bases read: TGTGCCAGCAGTAGTACTAGCGGGGCCTCCTACGAG.